Presented here are 24 T cell receptor beta chains from one specimen sequenced in a study of blood T cell repertoires in COVID-19 (dated by TCRdb to about 2020). To prepare the library, the immunoSEQ multiplex PCR assay was applied. In its TCRdb copy, this immuneACCESS table keeps in-frame sequences only and misses some clones. Where compared with another copy, unresolved V genes explain less than half of these, and the others have no known cause. For this sample the table gives around 300,000 clones, of which roughly 85% were detected only once. Of the sample, more than 6% falls within the top ten clones. Sequenced: peripheral blood. Every receptor here comes from a human donor in a cohort sampled during active COVID-19.

This sequence joins TRBV11-2 and TRBJ2-7; 9 nucleotides match TRBD1. Germline values: CDR1 SGHAT, CDR2 FQNNGV. V shed 1 base, J shed 4 bases, and the junction held 8 bases outside the gene matches. This CDR3 is built from 16 residues. DNA of the CDR3: TGTGCCAGCAGCTTAGGGGACAGGGTTGAAATTTACGAGCAGTACTTC. This encodes CASSLGDRVEIYEQYF.

This chain connects TRBV7-9 to TRBJ1-1, with a weak D call TRBD1 (5 bases). This CDR3 is 12 amino acids long. V was shortened by 5 bases and J by 11 bases, with 15 bases between the two germline ends. Germline V gene sequence: CDR1 SEHNR, CDR2 FQNEAQ (reference sequence). The CDR3 sequence is CASSPGLRGAFF. Here the CDR3 DNA reads TGTGCCAGCAGCCCGGGCCTAAGGGGTGCTTTCTTT.

The V call is TRBV10-3, the J call TRBJ1-2; 9 bases line up with TRBD1. V gave up 4 bases and J gave up 2 bases; unmatched junction bases: 8. Germline CDR1 and CDR2: ENHRY and SYGVKD. The length of the CDR3 is 16 residues. CDR3 coding DNA: TGTGCCATCAGTGGATTAGACAGGGGGTCCAACTATGGCTACACCTTC. It yields the protein CAISGLDRGSNYGYTF.

The table lists this clone with a count of one. This chain joins TRBV5-6 and TRBJ1-4, with D maybe TRBD1 (5 bases). Germline assignment: CDR1 SGHDT and CDR2 YYEEEE. V dropped 1 base and J dropped 7 bases, with 14 bases sitting between them. The CDR3 length is 15 residues. CDR3 sequence (DNA): TGTGCCAGCAGCTTGTCTCCTTCAGGGTCTGAAAAACTGTTTTTT. This encodes CASSLSPSGSEKLFF. Based on the CDR3 plus reference TRBV5-6 and TRBJ1-4, the full variable domain is DAGVTQSPTHLIKTRGQQVTLRCSPKSGHDTVSWYQQALGQGPQFIFQYYEEEERQRGNFPDRFSGHQFPNYSSELNVNALLLGDSALYLCASSLSPSGSEKLFFGSGTQLSVL.

The chain joins TRBV6-6 to TRBJ2-2; D gene ambiguous. Germline loops: CDR1 MNHNY, CDR2 SVGAGI (reference sequence). This CDR3 spans 14 amino acids. The V and J ends lost 0 bases and 5 bases respectively, with 7 bases between them. The CDR3 reads CASSYSQKTGELFF. CDR3 bases: TGTGCCAGCAGTTACTCGCAGAAGACCGGGGAGCTGTTTTTT.

This clone was recorded only once. The chain recombines TRBV7-8 with TRBJ1-5; 9 positions match TRBD1. From germline, CDR1 is SGHVS and CDR2 FQNEAQ. The CDR3 length is 22 residues. Unmatched junction bases numbered 23, after V lost 5 bases and J lost 0 bases. The DNA for the CDR3 is TGTGCCAGCAGCCCACTTCGAATCAACCGGGACAGGGACGATTTTAGCAATCAGCCCCAGCATTTT. Its translation: CASSPLRINRDRDDFSNQPQHF.

V usage is TRBV6-4 and J usage is TRBJ2-1; 7 bases map to TRBD2. V lost 8 bases, J lost 0 bases, and 4 bases stayed unmatched. CDR3 length equals 14 residues. Germline CDR1 and CDR2: MRHNA and SNTAGT. CDR3 nucleotides: TGTGCCAGCCAGCGGGATAGCTCCTACAATGAGCAGTTCTTC. Its translation: CASQRDSSYNEQFF.

The chain links TRBV6-5 to TRBJ2-7; 8 bases match TRBD2. From germline, CDR1 is MNHEY and CDR2 SVGAGI. The CDR3 runs to 14 residues. J was trimmed by 2 bases and V by 4 bases; bases with no gene match: 4. The CDR3, as DNA: TGTGCCAGCAGTTCAATCGGGGGGGCCTACGAGCAGTACTTC. Protein: CASSSIGGAYEQYF.

The genes are TRBV5-6 and TRBJ1-1; D perhaps matches TRBD1 (6 bases). The CDR3 totals 15 residues. With 4 bases removed from V and 5 bases from J, the gap between germline ends came to 18 bases. Germline CDR1 and CDR2: SGHDT and YYEEEE. CDR3 sequence: CASSPIRGAITEAFF. The CDR3 DNA is TGTGCCAGCAGCCCAATACGGGGGGCAATAACTGAAGCTTTCTTT.

The chain recombines TRBV3-1 (or the pseudogene TRBV3-2) with TRBJ1-6, with D unclear. Trimming removed 1 base at V and 9 bases at J, with 4 bases between. The CDR3 loop spans 12 amino acids. CDR1 LGHDT and CDR2 YNNKEL come from the germline V gene (reference sequence). The CDR3 sequence is CASSQAVSPLHF. For the CDR3, the DNA is TGTGCCAGCAGCCAAGCAGTTTCACCCCTCCACTTT.

This clone was observed a single time. V and J are TRBV27 and TRBJ2-2; D is possibly TRBD1 (6 bases). The germline gives CDR1 MNHEY, CDR2 SMNVEV (reference sequence). The CDR3 extends over 14 amino acids. This chain's CDR3 is CATRGPRRGGELFF. The CDR3 DNA follows: TGTGCAACCAGGGGACCAAGGCGTGGCGGGGAGCTGTTTTTT.

The rearrangement uses TRBV20-1 and TRBJ1-1; D call uncertain. Germline CDR1 DFQATT, CDR2 SNEGSKA (reference sequence). The V gene lost 6 bases and the J gene lost 7 bases, with 12 bases spanning the gap. The CDR3 is 11 residues long. The CDR3 DNA follows: TGCAGTGCGAGCAATTCTCGTGAAGCTTTCTTT. Translated: CSASNSREAFF.

The chain links TRBV29-1 to TRBJ1-1; tentatively, D is TRBD1 (6 bases). The ends were cut back, 6 bases at V and 5 bases at J, with 16 bases in the middle. Germline CDR1 and CDR2: SQVTM and ANQGSEA. This CDR3 spans 13 amino acids. The CDR3 region has the DNA TGCAGCGTCGAGGACAGAATTTTAACTGAAGCTTTCTTT. Its protein is CSVEDRILTEAFF.

This clone has just a few counts. A much larger clone differs from this one at a single base, so this may be a read error. The same CDR3 arises from other DNA sequences in this sample as well. The chain couples TRBV5-1 to TRBJ1-1; D unclear. Trimming removed 0 bases at V and 0 bases at J, with 6 bases between. The CDR3 is 14 amino acids. CDR1 and CDR2 from the germline V gene are SGHRS and YFSETQ. The CDR3 coding sequence is TGCGCCAGCAGCTTGGACAGCTTGAACACTGAAGCTTTCTTT. Residues: CASSLDSLNTEAFF.

This sequence joins TRBV14 and TRBJ2-7, with 8 bases matching TRBD2. CDR3 length: 16 residues. The junction had 10 bases not matched to a gene; V was cut back by 4 bases and J by 2 bases. Germline V gene lookup returns CDR1 SGHDN and CDR2 FVKESK. CDR3 region: CASSPLGGGLTYEQYF. The DNA for the CDR3 is TGTGCCAGCAGCCCTCTCGGGGGGGGGCTCACCTACGAGCAGTACTTC.

This clone was observed a few times. The CDR3 is CASSPPGLAGGPSYEQYF. The CDR3 nucleotides are TGTGCCAGCAGCCCACCGGGACTAGCGGGGGGCCCCTCCTACGAGCAGTACTTC. The genes are TRBV7-2 and TRBJ2-7, with TRBD2 matching 15 bases. CDR3 length: 18 amino acids. Unmatched junction bases numbered 8, after V lost 5 bases and J lost 0 bases. Per germline, CDR1 SGHTA and CDR2 FQGNSA.

The chain employs TRBV5-5 and TRBJ2-5; unclear D gene. Germline CDR1 is SGHKS and CDR2 is YYEKEE (reference sequence). Trimming stripped 0 bases from V and 3 bases from J, with 12 bases between. This CDR3 has 15 residues. The CDR3 sequence is CASSLVRVLKETQYF. In DNA form, the CDR3 reads TGTGCCAGCAGCTTGGTTAGAGTACTTAAAGAGACCCAGTACTTC.

The genes are TRBV18 and TRBJ2-6; TRBD1 might be the D (6 bases). This CDR3 contains 16 residues. CDR1 is KGHSH, CDR2 LQKENI, per germline. Trimming left V 3 bases short and J 0 bases short, with 9 bases between. The chain's CDR3 is CASSPQGFSGANVLTF. In nucleotides, the CDR3 is TGTGCCAGCTCACCCCAGGGGTTCTCTGGGGCCAACGTCCTGACTTTC.

This sequence joins TRBV7-9 and TRBJ2-4; D is possibly TRBD2 (5 bases). The germline gives CDR1 SEHNR, CDR2 FQNEAQ (reference sequence). The V and J ends lost 5 bases and 6 bases respectively, with 8 bases between them. The CDR3 sequence is 12 residues long. CDR3: CASSTGRNIQYF. CDR3 coding DNA: TGTGCCAGCAGCACGGGAAGAAACATTCAGTACTTC.

The chain joins TRBV19 to TRBJ1-4; D is possibly TRBD1 (5 bases). CDR1 and CDR2 from the germline V gene are LNHDA and SQIVND (reference sequence). The CDR3 runs to 13 residues. V dropped 3 bases and J dropped 5 bases, with 7 bases sitting between them. The CDR3: CASSIQGNEKLFF. The CDR3 coding sequence is TGTGCCAGTAGTATTCAGGGAAATGAAAAACTGTTTTTT.

The J gene is TRBJ2-5, the V gene TRBV7-8; 8 positions agree with TRBD1. The CDR3 contains 17 residues. The V gene's germline CDR1 is SGHVS and CDR2 FQNEAQ. After removal of 4 bases from V and 5 bases from J, the junction contained 15 bases not matched to a gene. As DNA, the CDR3 is TGTGCCAGCAGCTCGTCCCCGGGACAGGTATCCGGGGAGACCCAGTACTTC. Amino acid sequence: CASSSSPGQVSGETQYF.

The gene calls are TRBV2 and TRBJ1-2, with D unclear. The germline V gene has CDR1 SNHLY and CDR2 FYNNEI. Trimming stripped 4 bases from V and 8 bases from J, with 17 bases between. The CDR3 has 14 amino acids. The CDR3 DNA reads TGTGCCAGCAGTGTTATGGTGGCCTCGGGAGGCTACACCTTC. Protein sequence: CASSVMVASGGYTF.

V gene TRBV5-1 combines with J gene TRBJ2-2, with 10 bases fitting TRBD2. The V and J ends lost 1 base and 4 bases, in that order; junction bases with no gene match: 1. The CDR3 extends over 15 amino acids. CDR1 is SGHRS, CDR2 YFSETQ, per germline. CDR3 amino acids: CASSLTSGVTGELFF. The CDR3 bases are TGCGCCAGCAGCTTGACTAGCGGGGTCACCGGGGAGCTGTTTTTT.

The CDR3 region has the DNA TGCGCCAGCAGCCCGACGACAGGGGGCTGGACTGAAGCTTTCTTT. Translation gives CASSPTTGGWTEAFF. The rearrangement joins TRBV5-1 to TRBJ1-1, with TRBD1 matching 10 bases. V lost 4 bases to trimming and J lost 5 bases; unmatched junction nucleotides: 8. The CDR3 is 15 residues long. The germline V gene has CDR1 SGHRS and CDR2 YFSETQ.